Listed here is a single TCR beta chain. Its antigen is not known. The sample is drawn from a study of CD8 T cell repertoires and HIV-1 epitope variants. Study background: T cells were stimulated with Twenty-five Gag and Nef peptides separately. Tested: three Gag epitope families, Nef HW9 and YT9. A roughly ten-day culture received IL-2, IL-7 and IL-15 on days 3 and 7.

The ends lost 1 base at V and 3 bases at J; junction bases unmatched: 11. CDR3 length equals 17 residues. Looked up from germline, CDR1 is LNHDA and CDR2 is SQIVND (reference sequence). Sequenced by immunoSEQ multiplex PCR; TCRdb stores in-frame clones only, minus some. In the table there are about 4,800 clones, roughly 67% of which are singletons. V is TRBV19 and J is TRBJ1-1; 7 nucleotides agree with TRBD1. Sequences were obtained from cultured CD8+ T cells derived from PBMCs. This TCR derives from a male donor with HIV. CDR3 loop: CASSIGTGADWDTEAFF. The CDR3 region has the DNA TGTGCCAGTAGTATAGGCACAGGGGCCGATTGGGACACTGAAGCTTTCTTT.